The 3 T cell receptor beta chains listed next were all sequenced from one sample in a study of cytomegalovirus exposure and HLA in healthy donors (TCRdb year 2017). The library relied on the immunoSEQ multiplex PCR assay. A mixture of 60 forward primers for TCR Vbeta segments and 13 reverse primers for TCR Jbeta segments was used in the multiplex PCR. This immuneACCESS table, as held by TCRdb, lists in-frame sequences with V and J called but not all clones. Of the missing ones, under half trace to an unresolved V gene in checked studies; the others have no known cause. Across this sample there are approximately 250,000 clones, with around 80% seen only once. About 0.47% of the sample is in the top ten clones. The specimen sequenced was PBMCs. The receptors derive from a boy between 10 and 17 years old in good health and CMV-seronegative.

The V call is TRBV5-1, the J call TRBJ1-2; TRBD1 matches 8 bases. After removal of 2 bases from V and 0 bases from J, the junction contained 0 bases not matched to a gene. Germline V gene data show CDR1 as SGHRS and CDR2 as YFSETQ. The length of the CDR3 is 14 residues. The CDR3 coding sequence is TGCGCCAGCAGCTTACAGGGGGCTAACTATGGCTACACCTTC. This translates into CASSLQGANYGYTF.

Regarding this clone: The missing conserved phenylalanine or tryptophan at the end of this CDR3 makes a read error likely. The V gene is TRBV5-4, the J gene TRBJ1-1, with 7 bases identical to TRBD1. The V gene's germline CDR1 is SGHNT and CDR2 YYREEE (reference sequence). The V segment lost 3 bases and the J segment 4 bases; nucleotides outside the gene matches: 6. This CDR3 is built from 14 residues. The CDR3 sequence is CASSSTGVGTEAFL. CDR3 DNA: TGTGCCAGCAGCTCTACAGGGGTGGGCACTGAAGCTTTCCTT.

The chain couples TRBV5-1 to TRBJ2-3; TRBD1 aligns across 8 bases. This CDR3 is 14 amino acids long. Germline CDR1 is SGHRS and CDR2 is YFSETQ. J lost 2 bases, V lost 4 bases, and 3 bases had no gene match. The CDR3 sequence: CASSPGQDTDTQYF. CDR3 bases: TGCGCCAGCAGCCCGGGACAGGACACAGATACGCAGTATTTT. Supplemented by reference TRBV5-1 and TRBJ2-3, the full variable domain reads KAGVTQTPRYLIKTRGQQVTLSCSPISGHRSVSWYQQTPGQGLQFLFEYFSETQRNKGNFPGRFSGRQFSNSRSEMNVSTLELGDSALYLCASSPGQDTDTQYFGPGTRLTVL.